Below, 25 T cell receptor beta chains from the same sample are listed, as sequenced in a study of CD8 T cells in ankylosing spondylitis. TCRdb independently ran MiXCR on the 5' RACE reads; one entry per CDR3 protein. The data hold approximately 69,000 distinct CDR3 sequences, with over 4% observed a single time. The source material was blood, either unsorted or a sorted T cell fraction (not recorded which). These receptors were collected from a male donor with ankylosing spondylitis or in good health (not recorded which).

This clonotype showed up many times. This chain links TRBV20-1 with TRBJ1-4; D is unresolved. The CDR3 totals 13 residues. V was clipped by 6 bases and J by 5 bases, with 13 bases between them. Germline V gene lookup returns CDR1 DFQATT and CDR2 SNEGSKA (reference sequence). This chain's CDR3 is CSAAAVSNEKLFF. The CDR3 DNA reads TGCAGTGCCGCCGCAGTCTCAAATGAAAAACTGTTTTTT.

Points on this clonotype: A read error may be the cause here, since a much bigger clone is one base away. V usage is TRBV10-3 and J usage is TRBJ1-3, with D uncertain. The CDR3 covers 13 residues. Germline V lookup: CDR1 ENHRY, CDR2 SYGVKD. The CDR3 is CTIMWGSGNTIYF. For the CDR3, the DNA is TGTACCATCATGTGGGGCTCTGGAAACACCATATATTTT.

This clonotype was seen at least ten times. The chain combines TRBV9 with TRBJ1-2; D remains ambiguous. V was trimmed by 0 bases and J by 4 bases, leaving 10 bases between them. The CDR3 sequence is 14 residues long. Germline assignment: CDR1 SGDLS and CDR2 YYNGEE. CDR3 sequence reads: CASSVGRTAYGYTF. The DNA for the CDR3 is TGTGCCAGCAGCGTAGGTAGGACGGCCTATGGCTACACCTTC.

This clonotype came up many times. The chain uses TRBV7-2 and TRBJ2-1, with no clear D. CDR1 is SGHTA and CDR2 is FQGNSA in the germline V gene. The CDR3 contains 17 residues. V lost 2 bases and J 3 bases, leaving 17 bases between the germline ends. For the CDR3, the DNA is TGTGCCAGCAGCTTACAAGGGAATCCAGGCCGCTACAATGAGCAGTTCTTC. Its translation is CASSLQGNPGRYNEQFF.

This clonotype was seen at least ten times. The chain couples TRBV5-1 to TRBJ1-5; D perhaps matches TRBD1 (5 bases). Germline V lookup: CDR1 SGHRS, CDR2 YFSETQ. The CDR3 has 13 residues. Trimming took off 4 bases at V and 5 bases at J, with 10 bases between the two ends. The CDR3 is CASSLGEDQPQHF. Written as DNA, the CDR3 is TGCGCCAGCAGCCTAGGGGAAGATCAGCCCCAGCATTTT.

This clonotype came up many times. The rearrangement links TRBV23-1 to TRBJ2-7, with 9 bases that match TRBD1. TRBV23-1 falls under the ORF class, with uncertain function. J lost 2 bases, V lost 0 bases, and 8 bases had no gene match. This CDR3 region has 17 residues. The CDR3 coding sequence is TGCGCCAGCAGTCAATCGGAAGGGACAGGGAGGGCCTACGAGCAGTACTTC. This sequence encodes CASSQSEGTGRAYEQYF.

This clonotype has a count of ten or more. V and J are TRBV6-6 and TRBJ2-2, with D possibly matching TRBD2 (6 bases). Trimming cost V 2 bases and J 8 bases, with 9 bases left between them. The CDR3 length is 13 residues. Per the germline V gene, CDR1 is MNHNY and CDR2 is SVGAGI (reference sequence). CDR3 region: CASSYGGLGELFF. CDR3 DNA: TGTGCCAGCAGTTACGGAGGACTAGGGGAGCTGTTTTTT.

This clonotype was detected ten times or more. The chain employs TRBV3-1 and TRBJ1-6; 8 bases map to TRBD1. Germline loops: CDR1 LGHDT, CDR2 YNNKEL (reference sequence). The CDR3 is 13 amino acids. V trimming: 8 bases; J trimming: 6 bases; junction bases outside the gene matches: 3. The CDR3 region has the DNA TGTGCCAGCCGACAGGGGCGTAATTCACCCCTCCACTTT. It specifies CASRQGRNSPLHF.

At least ten counts were recorded for this clonotype. The chain recombines TRBV30 with TRBJ2-6; 7 bases map to TRBD1. The CDR3 covers 19 residues. Germline V gene lookup returns CDR1 GTSNPN and CDR2 SVGIG (reference sequence). With V trimmed by 4 bases and J by 3 bases, 18 bases remained unmatched. The chain's CDR3 is CAWMQSRDREFHGANVLTF. The CDR3 nucleotides read TGTGCCTGGATGCAAAGCCGGGACAGAGAGTTCCATGGGGCCAACGTCCTGACTTTC.

In this sample, this clonotype turned up many times. V gene TRBV19 combines with J gene TRBJ2-3; D not certain. CDR1 and CDR2 from the germline V gene are LNHDA and SQIVND (reference sequence). V dropped 3 bases and J dropped 4 bases, with 2 bases sitting between them. This CDR3 has 11 residues. The CDR3 sequence: CASSMADTQYF. Written as DNA, the CDR3 is TGTGCCAGTAGTATGGCAGATACGCAGTATTTT.

This clonotype has a count of ten or more. The chain links TRBV6-5 to TRBJ2-5; the D is unclear. V lost 4 bases, J lost 5 bases, and 17 bases lay in between. The germline CDR1 and CDR2 sequences are MNHEY and SVGAGI. The CDR3 is 15 residues long. The CDR3 loop reads CASSSLDRTGETQYF. The DNA for the CDR3 is TGTGCCAGCAGTTCGCTGGACCGGACCGGGGAGACCCAGTACTTC.

This clonotype was counted at least ten times. The chain recombines TRBV30 with TRBJ1-1; no reliable D call. The CDR3 extends over 13 amino acids. In germline, CDR1 is GTSNPN, CDR2 SVGIG (reference sequence). The ends were cut back, 0 bases at V and 8 bases at J, with 13 bases in the middle. The CDR3 here is CAWSVGSNFEAFF. The CDR3 nucleotides are TGTGCCTGGAGTGTTGGGTCGAACTTCGAAGCTTTCTTT.

The V call is TRBV20-1, the J call TRBJ2-3; D is unclear. Trimming pared 6 bases from V and 3 bases from J, leaving 13 bases between. The CDR3 contains 13 residues. The V gene's germline CDR1 is DFQATT and CDR2 SNEGSKA (reference sequence). The DNA for the CDR3 is TGCAGTGCCGGCTACCGAACTACAGATACGCAGTATTTT. Its translation: CSAGYRTTDTQYF.

This clonotype was recorded many times. The CDR3: CASRAGSTGELFF. The CDR3 DNA reads as TGCGCCAGCAGGGCAGGGTCCACCGGGGAGCTGTTTTTT. The rearrangement links TRBV5-1 to TRBJ2-2, with D possibly matching TRBD1 (5 bases). The germline V and J ends were trimmed by 5 bases and 4 bases, with 9 bases remaining between them. CDR3 length equals 13 residues. Germline assignment: CDR1 SGHRS and CDR2 YFSETQ.

This clonotype was seen at least ten times. This chain joins TRBV5-5 and TRBJ2-1, with D perhaps matching TRBD1 or TRBD2 (6 bases each). V lost 1 base to trimming and J lost 0 bases, with 17 bases between them. Germline V lookup: CDR1 SGHKS, CDR2 YYEKEE (reference sequence). The CDR3 consists of 18 residues. Here the CDR3 reads CASSLLASVGASYNEQFF. In DNA, the CDR3 is TGTGCCAGCAGCTTGCTGGCTAGCGTGGGGGCCTCCTACAATGAGCAGTTCTTC.

As concerns this clonotype: A much larger clone lies one base from this, so it may be a read error. The chain couples TRBV15 to TRBJ1-3, with D perhaps matching TRBD1 (5 bases). Germline CDR1 reads LNHNV; CDR2 reads YYDKDF (reference sequence). The CDR3 is 16 residues long. The chain's CDR3 is CVTSREPGGIGNTIYF. In DNA, the CDR3 is TGTGTCACCAGCAGAGAACCCGGGGGGATCGGAAACACCATATATTTT.

This clonotype was counted ten times or more. The CDR3 region is CATSDHGQGTGELFF. In DNA form, the CDR3 reads TGTGCCACCAGTGACCATGGACAGGGGACCGGGGAGCTGTTTTTT. The chain uses TRBV24-1 and TRBJ2-2; the match to TRBD1 covers 9 bases. CDR1 is KGHDR and CDR2 is SFDVKD in the germline V gene. After removal of 4 bases from V and 5 bases from J, the junction contained 4 bases not matched to a gene. The CDR3 is 15 amino acids.

Ten or more counts support this clonotype. The genes are TRBV5-1 and TRBJ2-2; 9 bases fit TRBD1. After removal of 7 bases from V and 5 bases from J, the junction contained 15 bases not matched to a gene. The germline V gene encodes CDR1 SGHRS and CDR2 YFSETQ. CDR3 length: 17 amino acids. Here the CDR3 DNA reads TGCGCCAGCCAGAACAGGGGGCGCGTAGGGTATACCGGGGAGCTGTTTTTT. Its translation: CASQNRGRVGYTGELFF.

This clonotype came up many times. The chain carries TRBV10-3 and TRBJ2-7; D call uncertain. This CDR3 comprises 11 residues. Trimming left V 6 bases short and J 3 bases short, with 6 bases between. Germline values: CDR1 ENHRY, CDR2 SYGVKD. CDR3 amino acids: CAISDLYEQYF. The CDR3, as DNA: TGTGCCATCAGCGATCTCTACGAGCAGTACTTC.

This rearrangement joins TRBV7-2 to TRBJ2-1; 7 positions match TRBD1. V dropped 4 bases and J dropped 1; count of bases not matched to a gene: 4. Per germline, CDR1 SGHTA and CDR2 FQGNSA. The CDR3 is made up of 15 amino acids. The CDR3 DNA follows: TGTGCCAGCAGCTGGGACAGACCTTCCTACAATGAGCAGTTCTTC. It encodes CASSWDRPSYNEQFF.

This clonotype has at least ten counts. The genes are TRBV7-2 and TRBJ2-7, with D perhaps being TRBD1 or TRBD2 (6 bases each). Germline CDR1 and CDR2: SGHTA and FQGNSA. V lost 5 bases and J 6 bases, leaving 14 bases between the germline ends. The CDR3 is made up of 13 amino acids. This chain's CDR3 is CASSTERGREQYF. CDR3 nucleotide sequence: TGTGCCAGCAGCACAGAACGGGGGCGCGAGCAGTACTTC.

In its sample, this clonotype was seen many times. The J gene is TRBJ2-2, the V gene TRBV19; D remains unclear. The V and J ends lost 5 bases and 1 base respectively, with 8 bases between them. Germline-derived CDR1 and CDR2 are LNHDA and SQIVND (reference sequence). The CDR3 loop spans 14 amino acids. The CDR3 here is CASSAFRNTGELFF. As DNA, the CDR3 is TGTGCCAGTAGTGCATTTAGGAACACCGGGGAGCTGTTTTTT.

This clonotype has ten or more counts. The chain recombines TRBV29-1 with TRBJ2-5, with D hard to call. The CDR3 covers 13 residues. The V end was cut by 0 bases, the J end by 5 bases, with 10 bases between. Germline V gene data show CDR1 as SQVTM and CDR2 as ANQGSEA. The chain's CDR3 is CSVEEDVRETQYF. DNA for the CDR3: TGCAGCGTTGAAGAGGACGTGAGGGAGACCCAGTACTTC. The full variable domain, with the rest looked up from reference TRBV29-1 and TRBJ2-5, is SAVISQKPSRDICQRGTSLTIQCQVDSQVTMMFWYRQQPGQSLTLIATANQGSEATYESGFVIDKFPISRPNLTFSTLTVSNMSPEDSSIYLCSVEEDVRETQYFGPGTRLLVL.

This clonotype was counted ten times or more. The rearrangement joins TRBV5-1 to TRBJ2-1, with D possibly TRBD2 on 7 matching bases. CDR3 size: 18 residues. Trimming left V 7 bases short and J 0 bases short, with 23 bases between. Germline values: CDR1 SGHRS, CDR2 YFSETQ. CDR3 protein: CASAPGASGILSYNEQFF. In DNA, the CDR3 is TGCGCCAGCGCCCCGGGGGCTAGCGGTATACTCTCCTACAATGAGCAGTTCTTC.

This clonotype was detected many times. J is TRBJ1-2 and V is TRBV27; TRBD1 aligns across 7 bases. The CDR3 spans 15 residues. Germline assignment: CDR1 MNHEY and CDR2 SMNVEV (reference sequence). Trimming removed 3 bases from V and 5 bases from J; junction bases left unmatched: 9. The DNA of the CDR3 is TGTGCCAGCAGTTTCGCCGACAGGGTCGGGTATGGCTACACCTTC. It is translated as CASSFADRVGYGYTF.